The 25 T cell receptor beta chains below all came from one sample that was sequenced in a study of blood T cell repertoires in COVID-19. The assay was immunoSEQ multiplex PCR, and TCRdb's table has in-frame clones only and misses some. The table lists approximately 300,000 clones, 70% to 85% of them singletons. Source material: peripheral blood. Source of these receptors: a human donor with COVID-19, enrolled during active disease. The donor label of this sample is uncertain.

V is TRBV19 and J is TRBJ1-5, with D hard to call. V dropped 2 bases and J dropped 8 bases, with 16 bases sitting between them. Germline V lookup: CDR1 LNHDA, CDR2 SQIVND (reference sequence). This CDR3 is 15 amino acids long. CDR3 in amino acids: CASSIILGVIKPQHF. CDR3 DNA: TGTGCCAGTAGTATAATACTTGGAGTAATAAAGCCCCAGCATTTT.

The V gene is TRBV28, the J gene TRBJ1-2, with TRBD1 as a possible D gene (6 bases). There are 14 residues in the CDR3. The germline V and J ends were trimmed by 4 bases and 7 bases, with 16 bases remaining between them. The germline gives CDR1 MDHEN, CDR2 SYDVKM. CDR3 in amino acids: CASSWEILRGGYTF. Written as DNA, the CDR3 is TGTGCCAGCAGTTGGGAAATCCTCAGGGGTGGCTACACCTTC.

CDR3 sequence reads: CASSLGGVGLPWPQHF. In DNA, the CDR3 is TGTGCCAGCAGTTTAGGAGGGGTAGGGCTCCCCTGGCCCCAGCATTTT. The genes are TRBV28 and TRBJ1-5; TRBD1 might be the D (5 bases). This CDR3 region has 16 residues. Germline CDR1 is MDHEN and CDR2 is SYDVKM. The germline V and J ends were trimmed by 2 bases and 9 bases, with 20 bases remaining between them.

This clone was recorded a few times. The gene calls are TRBV3-1 (or the pseudogene TRBV3-2) and TRBJ2-1, with 14 nucleotides matching TRBD2. J gave up 9 bases and V 4 bases, and 8 bases lay outside the gene matches. Germline V lookup: CDR1 LGHDT, CDR2 YNNKEL (reference sequence). The CDR3 is 16 amino acids. The CDR3: CASSRGTSGSRSEQFF. The CDR3 region has the DNA TGTGCCAGCAGCCGAGGGACTAGCGGGAGTCGGAGTGAGCAGTTCTTC.

The chain employs TRBV7-3 and TRBJ1-6; 9 bases align to TRBD1. The CDR3 length is 18 residues. With V trimmed by 2 bases and J by 2 bases, 7 bases remained unmatched. CDR1 SGHTA and CDR2 FQGTGA come from the germline V gene. In DNA, the CDR3 is TGTGCCAGCAGCTTATACGGGACAGGGAGTGCCTATAATTCACCCCTCCACTTT. Encoded protein: CASSLYGTGSAYNSPLHF.

The rearrangement uses TRBV7-2 and TRBJ2-7, with 8 bases that match TRBD1. V trimming: 4 bases; J trimming: 7 bases; junction bases outside the gene matches: 18. Germline values: CDR1 SGHTA, CDR2 FQGNSA. This CDR3 region has 17 residues. The CDR3 bases are TGTGCCAGCAGCTCGAGGGGCCGGACAGGGTTTTCTTTAGAGCAGTACTTC. Translating it yields CASSSRGRTGFSLEQYF.

The V gene is TRBV7-2, the J gene TRBJ1-4; perhaps TRBD1 as D (5 bases). The V gene's germline CDR1 is SGHTA and CDR2 FQGNSA. This CDR3 region has 14 residues. The V gene lost 2 bases and the J gene lost 3 bases, with 7 bases spanning the gap. CDR3 protein: CASSLSTANEKLFF. For the CDR3, the DNA is TGTGCCAGCAGCTTATCGACAGCTAATGAAAAACTGTTTTTT.

The CDR3 bases are TGTGCCATCAGTGAGTCGAGGAACAGGCTCACAGATACGCAGTATTTT. Protein sequence: CAISESRNRLTDTQYF. V and J are TRBV10-3 and TRBJ2-3; D may be TRBD1 (5 bases). Trimming pared 0 bases from V and 2 bases from J, leaving 12 bases between. The CDR3 has 16 amino acids. Germline CDR1 ENHRY, CDR2 SYGVKD.

The V gene is TRBV6-5, the J gene TRBJ2-7, with 7 bases lining up with TRBD1. This CDR3 region has 14 residues. With 2 bases clipped from V and 3 bases from J, the junction kept 4 bases outside the gene matches. Germline V gene sequence: CDR1 MNHEY, CDR2 SVGAGI. The CDR3 region has the DNA TGTGCCAGCAGTTACCGGGACAGACACTACGAGCAGTACTTC. It encodes CASSYRDRHYEQYF.

The chain carries TRBV27 and TRBJ2-7; TRBD1 is a possible D gene (8 bases). This CDR3 spans 14 amino acids. V lost 1 base to trimming and J lost 3 bases, with 10 bases between them. The germline V gene encodes CDR1 MNHEY and CDR2 SMNVEV (reference sequence). The DNA for the CDR3 is TGTGCCAGCAGTTTATACAGGGGGGGCTACGAGCAGTACTTC. Its protein product is CASSLYRGGYEQYF.

This chain links TRBV3-1 (or the pseudogene TRBV3-2) with TRBJ2-1, with 9 bases fitting TRBD1. Germline values: CDR1 LGHDT, CDR2 YNNKEL (reference sequence). J lost 9 bases, V lost 8 bases, and 14 bases had no gene match. The CDR3 extends over 15 amino acids. The CDR3 DNA is TGTGCCAGCTCCTTTTTGACAGGGGGGGTCGCTGAGCAGTTCTTC. It is translated as CASSFLTGGVAEQFF.

The J gene is TRBJ2-3, the V gene TRBV11-2, with D perhaps matching TRBD1 (5 bases). In germline, CDR1 is SGHAT, CDR2 FQNNGV. The ends were cut back, 2 bases at V and 2 bases at J, with 11 bases in the middle. The CDR3 has 15 amino acids. CDR3 nucleotides: TGTGCCAGCAGCTTATATTGGGGCAACACAGATACGCAGTATTTT. Protein sequence: CASSLYWGNTDTQYF.

This clone has just a few counts. Within the sample, other DNA sequences also encode this same CDR3. The chain uses TRBV28 and TRBJ2-7, with 7 nucleotides matching TRBD1. Trimming cost V 2 bases and J 0 bases; bases outside gene matches: 4. Germline CDR1 reads MDHEN; CDR2 reads SYDVKM. This CDR3 has 15 residues. CDR3: CASSLRGQLSYEQYF. Here the CDR3 DNA reads TGTGCCAGCAGTTTAAGGGGGCAGCTCTCCTACGAGCAGTACTTC.

The genes are TRBV19 and TRBJ1-3, with TRBD1 identical over 8 bases. CDR1 is LNHDA and CDR2 is SQIVND in the germline V gene (reference sequence). The junction had 14 bases not matched to a gene; V was cut back by 3 bases and J by 4 bases. The CDR3 has 18 residues. In DNA, the CDR3 is TGTGCCAGTAGTATGGAGGCGGGACGCAGGGGGCAGGGAAACACCATATATTTT. It encodes CASSMEAGRRGQGNTIYF.

In the case of this clone: The sample contains more than one DNA sequence encoding this CDR3. This rearrangement joins TRBV30 to TRBJ1-6, with 7 bases identical to TRBD1. Germline values: CDR1 GTSNPN, CDR2 SVGIG (reference sequence). This CDR3 contains 12 residues. Trimming took 7 bases from V and 10 from J; bases not matched to a gene: 7. In DNA form, the CDR3 reads TGTGCCTCAGGGACAGTAAACTCACCCCTCCACTTT. Protein sequence: CASGTVNSPLHF.

The CDR3 bases are TGTGCCAGCAGCTTAGGGACAGCCCCTACCGCTGAAGCTTTCTTT. Protein: CASSLGTAPTAEAFF. The chain carries TRBV11-2 and TRBJ1-1; a weak D match, TRBD1 (6 bases). Germline assignment: CDR1 SGHAT and CDR2 FQNNGV. Deletions cut 1 base from V and 6 bases from J, with 15 bases between. The CDR3 consists of 15 residues.

The chain uses TRBV10-3 and TRBJ1-1, with 7 bases lining up with TRBD1. The J segment lost 4 bases and the V segment lost 10 bases, leaving 6 bases of the junction unmatched. CDR1 is ENHRY, CDR2 SYGVKD, per germline. The CDR3 consists of 12 residues. The CDR3 reads CANQGVGTEAFF. In DNA, the CDR3 is TGTGCCAACCAGGGGGTGGGCACTGAAGCTTTCTTT.

V gene TRBV2 combines with J gene TRBJ1-1, with D maybe TRBD1 (5 bases). Germline V gene data show CDR1 as SNHLY and CDR2 as FYNNEI. The CDR3 length is 15 residues. The ends were cut back, 4 bases at V and 4 bases at J, with 16 bases in the middle. CDR3 residues: CASSVSYQGGTEAFF. The CDR3 DNA follows: TGTGCCAGCAGTGTTTCTTATCAGGGAGGCACTGAAGCTTTCTTT. The entire variable domain, with the rest obtained from reference TRBV2 and TRBJ1-1, is as follows: EPEVTQTPSHQVTQMGQEVILRCVPISNHLYFYWYRQILGQKVEFLVSFYNNEISEKSEIFDDQFSVERPDGSNFTLKIRSTKLEDSAMYFCASSVSYQGGTEAFFGQGTRLTVV.

The genes are TRBV15 and TRBJ1-5; 7 bases are shared with TRBD1. This CDR3 has 15 amino acids. CDR1 and CDR2 from the germline V gene are LNHNV and YYDKDF (reference sequence). The V gene end was trimmed by 0 bases and the J gene end by 4 bases; junction bases not matched to a gene: 3. In DNA, the CDR3 is TGTGCCACCAGCAGAGATGGGACAGTTAATCAGCCCCAGCATTTT. Its translation is CATSRDGTVNQPQHF.

This rearrangement joins TRBV19 to TRBJ1-6, with unresolved D. V was trimmed by 3 bases and J by 6 bases, leaving 9 bases between them. Germline CDR1 is LNHDA and CDR2 is SQIVND (reference sequence). The CDR3 consists of 14 residues. This CDR3 is CASSIGQPNSPLHF. In nucleotides, the CDR3 is TGTGCCAGTAGTATTGGGCAGCCTAATTCACCCCTCCACTTT.

Worth noting for this clone: Other nucleotide sequences from this sample produce the same CDR3. The CDR3 is CASSRRDTEAFF. For the CDR3, the DNA is TGTGCCAGCAGTCGCCGGGACACTGAAGCTTTCTTT. This chain joins TRBV6-5 and TRBJ1-1; D unclear. Per germline, CDR1 MNHEY and CDR2 SVGAGI. This CDR3 spans 12 amino acids. V was shortened by 5 bases and J by 3 bases, with 7 bases between the two germline ends.

This clone was observed a few times. The gene calls are TRBV28 and TRBJ1-1, with 7 bases that match TRBD1. This CDR3 contains 16 residues. V lost 5 bases and J lost 2; bases outside the gene matches: 11. Germline V lookup: CDR1 MDHEN, CDR2 SYDVKM. DNA for the CDR3: TGTGCCAGCAGTGGCGTTTCTTCAGGGGGAAACACTGAAGCTTTCTTT. The encoded protein is CASSGVSSGGNTEAFF.

V and J are TRBV9 and TRBJ2-1; the D is unclear. The CDR3 spans 12 residues. Germline-derived CDR1 and CDR2 are SGDLS and YYNGEE. Trimming cost V 2 bases and J 8 bases, with 8 bases left between them. DNA for the CDR3: TGTGCCAGCAGCGTTGGAGTCGATGAGCAGTTCTTC. Translated: CASSVGVDEQFF.

This sequence joins TRBV27 and TRBJ2-1, with 8 nucleotides matching TRBD2. The CDR3 loop spans 16 amino acids. Trimming took 6 bases from V and 3 from J; bases not matched to a gene: 10. CDR1 is MNHEY, CDR2 SMNVEV, per germline (reference sequence). The CDR3 reads CASRLTGTSIYNEQFF. CDR3 in DNA: TGTGCCAGCAGGTTAACCGGGACTAGTATCTACAATGAGCAGTTCTTC.

The chain combines TRBV2 with TRBJ1-1; 9 nucleotides agree with TRBD1. Trimming cost V 9 bases and J 3 bases; bases outside gene matches: 5. Germline loops: CDR1 SNHLY, CDR2 FYNNEI. The CDR3 contains 13 residues. CDR3 DNA sequence: TGTGCCAGTGAAAGGGACAGGGACACTGAAGCTTTCTTT. This translates into CASERDRDTEAFF.